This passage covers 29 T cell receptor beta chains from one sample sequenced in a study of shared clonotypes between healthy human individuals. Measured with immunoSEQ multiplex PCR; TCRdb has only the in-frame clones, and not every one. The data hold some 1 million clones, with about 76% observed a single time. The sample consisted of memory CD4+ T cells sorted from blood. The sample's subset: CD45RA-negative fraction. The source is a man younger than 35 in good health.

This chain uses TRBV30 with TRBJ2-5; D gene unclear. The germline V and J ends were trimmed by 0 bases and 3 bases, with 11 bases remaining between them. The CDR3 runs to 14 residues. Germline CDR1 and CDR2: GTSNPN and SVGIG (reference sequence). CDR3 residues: CAWSVSVRKETQYF. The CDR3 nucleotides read TGTGCCTGGAGTGTATCAGTGCGGAAAGAGACCCAGTACTTC.

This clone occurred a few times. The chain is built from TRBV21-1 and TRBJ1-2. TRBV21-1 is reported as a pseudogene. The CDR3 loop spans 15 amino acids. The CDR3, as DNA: TGTGCCAGCAGCAAAGGGGGGAGCATGGGGTACGGCTACACCTTC. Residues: CASSKGGSMGYGYTF.

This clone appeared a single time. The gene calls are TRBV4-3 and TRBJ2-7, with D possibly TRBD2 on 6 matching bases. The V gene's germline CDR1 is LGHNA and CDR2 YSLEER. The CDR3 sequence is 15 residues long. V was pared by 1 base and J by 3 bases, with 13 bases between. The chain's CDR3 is CASSQVDSGYYEQYF. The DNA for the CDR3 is TGCGCCAGCAGCCAAGTGGATAGCGGCTACTACGAGCAGTACTTC.

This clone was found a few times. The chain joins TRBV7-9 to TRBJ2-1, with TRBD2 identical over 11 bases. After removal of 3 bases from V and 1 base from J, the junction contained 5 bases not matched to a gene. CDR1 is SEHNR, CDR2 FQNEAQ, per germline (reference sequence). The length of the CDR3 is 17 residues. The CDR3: CASSFRTSGLSYNEQFF. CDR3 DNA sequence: TGTGCCAGCAGCTTTCGGACTAGCGGGCTTTCCTACAATGAGCAGTTCTTC.

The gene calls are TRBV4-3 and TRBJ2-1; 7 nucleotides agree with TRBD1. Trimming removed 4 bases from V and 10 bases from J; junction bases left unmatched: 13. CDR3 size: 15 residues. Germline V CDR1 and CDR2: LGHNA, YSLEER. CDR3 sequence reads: CASSPRKEGASEQFF. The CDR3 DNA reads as TGCGCCAGCAGCCCGCGCAAAGAGGGGGCCTCCGAGCAGTTCTTC.

The chain's CDR3 is CASSASTSGGLRELFF. As DNA, the CDR3 is TGTGCCAGTAGTGCATCGACTAGCGGGGGCCTCAGGGAGCTGTTTTTT. The chain carries TRBV19 and TRBJ2-2; the match to TRBD2 covers 12 bases. The length of the CDR3 is 16 residues. V was clipped by 5 bases and J by 9 bases; unmatched bases: 10. Germline V gives CDR1 LNHDA, CDR2 SQIVND (reference sequence).

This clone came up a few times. The CDR3 sequence: CASSAELPGTDTQYF. CDR3 nucleotide sequence: TGTGCCAGCAGTGCCGAACTACCCGGCACAGATACGCAGTATTTT. The chain uses TRBV2 and TRBJ2-3; D is unresolved. V lost 4 bases and J 1 base, leaving 12 bases between the germline ends. Germline V gives CDR1 SNHLY, CDR2 FYNNEI. The CDR3 is 15 residues long.

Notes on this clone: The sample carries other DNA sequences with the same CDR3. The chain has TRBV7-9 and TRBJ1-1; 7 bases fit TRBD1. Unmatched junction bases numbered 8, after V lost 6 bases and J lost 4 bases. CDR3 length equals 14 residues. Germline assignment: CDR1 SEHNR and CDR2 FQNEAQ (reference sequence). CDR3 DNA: TGTGCCAGCAGTCTTCAGGGGGGGACCACTGAAGCTTTCTTT. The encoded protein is CASSLQGGTTEAFF.

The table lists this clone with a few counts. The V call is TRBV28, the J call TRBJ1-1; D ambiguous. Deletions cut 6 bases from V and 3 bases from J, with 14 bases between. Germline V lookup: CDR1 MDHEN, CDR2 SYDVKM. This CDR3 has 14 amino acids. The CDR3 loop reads CASRNGGSDTEAFF. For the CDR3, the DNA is TGTGCCAGCAGAAACGGAGGGTCGGACACTGAAGCTTTCTTT. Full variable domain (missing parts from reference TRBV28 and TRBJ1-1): DVKVTQSSRYLVKRTGEKVFLECVQDMDHENMFWYRQDPGLGLRLIYFSYDVKMKEKGDIPEGYSVSREKKERFSLILESASTNQTSMYLCASRNGGSDTEAFFGQGTRLTVV.

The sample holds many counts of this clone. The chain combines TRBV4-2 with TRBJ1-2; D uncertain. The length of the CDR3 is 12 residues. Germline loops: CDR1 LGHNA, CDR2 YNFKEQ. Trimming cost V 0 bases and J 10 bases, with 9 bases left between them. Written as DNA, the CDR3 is TGTGCCAGCAGCCAAGAGGGAGGTACCTACACCTTC. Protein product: CASSQEGGTYTF.

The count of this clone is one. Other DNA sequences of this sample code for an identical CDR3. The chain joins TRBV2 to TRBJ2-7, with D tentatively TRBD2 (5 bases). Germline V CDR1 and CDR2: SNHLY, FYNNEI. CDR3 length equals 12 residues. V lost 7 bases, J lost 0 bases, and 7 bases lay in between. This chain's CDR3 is CASTGVSYEQYF. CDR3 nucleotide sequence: TGTGCCAGCACCGGGGTCTCCTACGAGCAGTACTTC.

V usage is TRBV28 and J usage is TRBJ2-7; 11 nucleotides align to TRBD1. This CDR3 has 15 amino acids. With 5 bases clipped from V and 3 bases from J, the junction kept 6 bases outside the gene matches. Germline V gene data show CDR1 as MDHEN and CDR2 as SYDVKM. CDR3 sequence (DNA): TGTGCCAGCAGTGGCCGGGACAGGGGGGGCTACGAGCAGTACTTC. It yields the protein CASSGRDRGGYEQYF. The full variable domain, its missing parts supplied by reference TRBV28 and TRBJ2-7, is DVKVTQSSRYLVKRTGEKVFLECVQDMDHENMFWYRQDPGLGLRLIYFSYDVKMKEKGDIPEGYSVSREKKERFSLILESASTNQTSMYLCASSGRDRGGYEQYFGPGTRLTVT.

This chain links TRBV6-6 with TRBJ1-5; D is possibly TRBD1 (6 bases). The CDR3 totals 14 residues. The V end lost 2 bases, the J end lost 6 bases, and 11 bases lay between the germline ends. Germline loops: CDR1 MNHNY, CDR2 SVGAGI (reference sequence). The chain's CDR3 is CASSYGTLSQPQHF. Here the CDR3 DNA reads TGTGCCAGCAGTTACGGGACACTCAGTCAGCCCCAGCATTTT.

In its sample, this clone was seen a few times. CDR3 bases: TGCGCCAGCAGCCAAGGTCCAGGACAGGTCAATGAGCAGTTCTTC. Translated, it gives CASSQGPGQVNEQFF. This rearrangement joins TRBV4-3 to TRBJ2-1; 7 bases fit TRBD1. This CDR3 comprises 15 residues. Trimming removed 1 base from V and 6 bases from J; junction bases left unmatched: 6. Germline loops: CDR1 LGHNA, CDR2 YSLEER.

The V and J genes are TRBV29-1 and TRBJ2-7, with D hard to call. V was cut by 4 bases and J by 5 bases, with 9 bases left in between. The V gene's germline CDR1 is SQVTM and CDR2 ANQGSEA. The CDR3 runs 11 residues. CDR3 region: CSVGVLHEQYF. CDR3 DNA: TGCAGCGTTGGAGTCCTCCACGAGCAGTACTTC.

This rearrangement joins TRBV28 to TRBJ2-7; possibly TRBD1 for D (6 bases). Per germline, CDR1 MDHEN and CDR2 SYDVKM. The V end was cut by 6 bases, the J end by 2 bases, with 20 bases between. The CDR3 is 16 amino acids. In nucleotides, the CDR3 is TGTGCCAGCAGCTCAATAGCAGGGGTTCGTCCCTACGAGCAGTACTTC. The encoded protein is CASSSIAGVRPYEQYF.

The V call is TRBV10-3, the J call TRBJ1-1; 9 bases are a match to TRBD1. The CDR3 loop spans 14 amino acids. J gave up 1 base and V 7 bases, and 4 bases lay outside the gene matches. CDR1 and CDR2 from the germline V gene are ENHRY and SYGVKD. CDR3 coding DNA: TGTGCCATCAAACAGGGGGCAGGGAACACTGAAGCTTTCTTT. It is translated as CAIKQGAGNTEAFF.

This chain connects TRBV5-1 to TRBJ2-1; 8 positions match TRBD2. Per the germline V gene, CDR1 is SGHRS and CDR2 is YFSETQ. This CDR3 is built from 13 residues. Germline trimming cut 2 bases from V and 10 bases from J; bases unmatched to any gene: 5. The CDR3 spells CASSFAGGGEQFF. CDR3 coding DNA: TGCGCCAGCAGCTTTGCGGGAGGCGGGGAGCAGTTCTTC.

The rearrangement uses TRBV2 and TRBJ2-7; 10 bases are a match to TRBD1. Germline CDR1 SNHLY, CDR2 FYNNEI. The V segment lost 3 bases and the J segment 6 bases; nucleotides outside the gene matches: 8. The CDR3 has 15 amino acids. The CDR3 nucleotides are TGTGCCAGCAGTGATAGTAGGGACAGGGGTGGCGAGCAGTACTTC. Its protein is CASSDSRDRGGEQYF.

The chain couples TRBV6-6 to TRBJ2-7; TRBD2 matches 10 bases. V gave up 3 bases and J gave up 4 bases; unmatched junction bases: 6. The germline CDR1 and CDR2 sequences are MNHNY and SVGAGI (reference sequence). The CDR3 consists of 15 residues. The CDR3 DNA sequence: TGTGCCAGCAGTTATCCAGCGGGGGGGCAGTACGAGCAGTACTTC. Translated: CASSYPAGGQYEQYF.

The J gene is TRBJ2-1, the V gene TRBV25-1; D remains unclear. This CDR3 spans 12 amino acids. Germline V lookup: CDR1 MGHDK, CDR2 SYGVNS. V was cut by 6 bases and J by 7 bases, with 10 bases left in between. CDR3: CASRGRWNEQFF. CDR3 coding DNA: TGTGCCAGCAGGGGAAGGTGGAATGAGCAGTTCTTC.

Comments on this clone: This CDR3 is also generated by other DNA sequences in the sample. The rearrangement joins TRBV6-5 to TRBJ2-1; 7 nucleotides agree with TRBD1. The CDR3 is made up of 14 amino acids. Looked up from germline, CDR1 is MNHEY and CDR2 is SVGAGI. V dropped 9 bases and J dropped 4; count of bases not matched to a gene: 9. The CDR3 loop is CASARDRAYNEQFF. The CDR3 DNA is TGTGCCAGTGCTCGAGACAGGGCATACAATGAGCAGTTCTTC.

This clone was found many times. CDR3 in amino acids: CASSFPGTQRTEAFF. The CDR3 DNA is TGTGCCAGCAGCTTCCCGGGGACCCAACGCACTGAAGCTTTCTTT. This chain links TRBV5-4 with TRBJ1-1; D perhaps matches TRBD1 (5 bases). Trimming took 2 bases from V and 4 from J, leaving 15 bases between them. This CDR3 spans 15 amino acids. Germline loops: CDR1 SGHNT, CDR2 YYREEE (reference sequence).

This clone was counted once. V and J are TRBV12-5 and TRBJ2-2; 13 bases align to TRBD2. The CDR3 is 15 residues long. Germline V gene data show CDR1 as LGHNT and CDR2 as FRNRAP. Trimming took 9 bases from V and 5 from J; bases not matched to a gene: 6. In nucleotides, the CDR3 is TGTGCTAGCACTCCGGGACTAGCGGGAACCGGGGAGCTGTTTTTT. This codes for CASTPGLAGTGELFF.

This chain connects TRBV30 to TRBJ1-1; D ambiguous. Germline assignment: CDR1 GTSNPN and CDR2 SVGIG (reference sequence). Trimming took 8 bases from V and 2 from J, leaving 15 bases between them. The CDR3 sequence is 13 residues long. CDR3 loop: CANRGVRNTEAFF. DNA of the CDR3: TGTGCCAACCGGGGAGTCCGAAACACTGAAGCTTTCTTT.

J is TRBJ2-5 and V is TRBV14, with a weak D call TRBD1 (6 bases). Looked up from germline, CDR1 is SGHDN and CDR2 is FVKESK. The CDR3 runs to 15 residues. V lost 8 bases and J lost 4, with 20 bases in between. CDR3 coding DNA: TGTGCCAGCTCCAAATTACAGGGAGCTGCAGAGACCCAGTACTTC. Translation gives CASSKLQGAAETQYF.

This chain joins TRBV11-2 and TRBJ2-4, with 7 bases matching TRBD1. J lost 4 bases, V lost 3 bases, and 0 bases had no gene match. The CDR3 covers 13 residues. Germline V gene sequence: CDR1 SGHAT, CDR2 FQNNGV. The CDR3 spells CASSLGQKNIQYF. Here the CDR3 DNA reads TGTGCCAGCAGCTTGGGACAGAAAAACATTCAGTACTTC.

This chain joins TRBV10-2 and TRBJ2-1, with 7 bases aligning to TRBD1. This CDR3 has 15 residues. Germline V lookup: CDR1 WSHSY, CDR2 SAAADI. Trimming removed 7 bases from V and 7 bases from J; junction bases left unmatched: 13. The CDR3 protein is CASTKEGAGSNEQFF. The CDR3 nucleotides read TGCGCCAGCACCAAAGAGGGGGCAGGGAGTAATGAGCAGTTCTTC.

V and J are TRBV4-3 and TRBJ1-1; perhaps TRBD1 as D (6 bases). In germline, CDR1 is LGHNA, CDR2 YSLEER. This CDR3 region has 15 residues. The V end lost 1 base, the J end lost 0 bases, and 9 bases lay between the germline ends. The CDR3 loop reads CASSQGGALNTEAFF. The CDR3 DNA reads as TGCGCCAGCAGCCAAGGGGGGGCCCTGAACACTGAAGCTTTCTTT.